The 18 T cell receptor beta chains below come from one sample, sequenced in a study of CD8 T cells in Susac syndrome. With random hexamers, reverse transcription was performed on roughly 0.45 to 1 ug of RNA. From the immunoSEQ multiplex PCR reads, TCRdb called clonotypes with MiXCR, one entry per CDR3 protein. The sample has 77,000 or so distinct CDR3 sequences, about 95% seen once. Sequenced: CD8+ T cells from PBMCs. These receptors came from a human donor with multiple sclerosis.

V and J are TRBV4-1 and TRBJ1-5, with unresolved D. V shed 1 base and J shed 7 bases, with 11 bases lying between them. Germline V lookup: CDR1 MGHRA, CDR2 YSYEKL. The CDR3 is 14 amino acids. CDR3 loop: CASSQVGGKQPQHF. The DNA of the CDR3 is TGCGCCAGCAGCCAAGTGGGCGGGAAACAGCCCCAGCATTTT.

Comments on this clonotype: A junction boundary mismatches the germline segment, possibly from a read error. The V gene is TRBV29-1, the J gene TRBJ1-1; 9 positions match TRBD1. The CDR3 is 13 amino acids. Looked up from germline, CDR1 is SQVTM and CDR2 is ANQGSEA. As DNA, the CDR3 is TGCAGCGGGGTACAGGGGGCCGGGACTGAAGTTTTCTTT. Amino acid sequence: CSGVQGAGTEVFF.

This chain connects TRBV7-9 to TRBJ1-1; D possibly corresponds to TRBD1 (5 bases). The V gene's germline CDR1 is SEHNR and CDR2 FQNEAQ (reference sequence). V gave up 1 base and J gave up 3 bases, with 15 bases separating them. The CDR3 covers 16 residues. In DNA form, the CDR3 reads TGTGCCAGCAGCTTAGATAACGGGGACGGTTACACTGAAGCTTTCTTT. Encoded protein: CASSLDNGDGYTEAFF. Full variable domain (outside the CDR3, taken from reference TRBV7-9 and TRBJ1-1): DTGVSQNPRHKITKRGQNVTFRCDPISEHNRLYWYRQTLGQGPEFLTYFQNEAQLEKSRLLSDRFSAERPKGSFSTLEIQRTEQGDSAMYLCASSLDNGDGYTEAFFGQGTRLTVV.

This clonotype was picked up a small number of times. The chain couples TRBV7-9 to TRBJ2-6; TRBD2 is a possible D gene (5 bases). The CDR3 spans 16 residues. Trimming shortened V by 3 bases and J by 0 bases, and 9 bases separated the two germline ends. In germline, CDR1 is SEHNR, CDR2 FQNEAQ (reference sequence). The CDR3 DNA sequence: TGTGCCAGCAGCTTGGCGGGTGGCTCTGGGGCCAACGTCCTGACTTTC. The encoded protein is CASSLAGGSGANVLTF.

This chain connects TRBV4-1 to TRBJ1-2, with 9 bases identical to TRBD1. V lost 4 bases to trimming and J lost 6 bases; unmatched junction nucleotides: 9. Per the germline V gene, CDR1 is MGHRA and CDR2 is YSYEKL. This CDR3 has 15 amino acids. The CDR3 protein is CASSLGQGMRDGYTF. For the CDR3, the DNA is TGCGCCAGCAGCCTAGGACAGGGGATGAGGGATGGCTACACCTTC.

The V and J genes are TRBV2 and TRBJ1-1; TRBD1 aligns across 7 bases. The germline gives CDR1 SNHLY, CDR2 FYNNEI. The trim removed 7 bases at V and 4 bases at J, leaving 9 bases unmatched. CDR3 length equals 14 residues. The CDR3 is CASNRGSAGTEAFF. Here the CDR3 DNA reads TGTGCCAGCAACAGGGGCAGTGCTGGCACTGAAGCTTTCTTT.

The rearrangement joins TRBV4-1 to TRBJ2-7; D uncertain. The CDR3 length is 14 residues. Germline loops: CDR1 MGHRA, CDR2 YSYEKL. Trimming took 0 bases from V and 5 from J, leaving 11 bases between them. The CDR3 DNA reads TGCGCCAGCAGCCAAGATTGGGGAAAGAACGAGCAGTACTTC. Protein product: CASSQDWGKNEQYF.

This clonotype was counted only a few times. This chain joins TRBV29-1 and TRBJ1-1, with D unresolved. V gave up 4 bases and J gave up 8 bases, with 8 bases separating them. Germline V gene data show CDR1 as SQVTM and CDR2 as ANQGSEA. CDR3 size: 10 residues. Written as DNA, the CDR3 is TGCAGCGTTGTGGCGGCAGAAGCTTTCTTT. Its protein is CSVVAAEAFF.

The V call is TRBV30, the J call TRBJ2-7; 11 positions agree with TRBD1. CDR1 is GTSNPN, CDR2 SVGIG, per germline (reference sequence). V shed 6 bases and J 2 bases; nucleotides not matched to a gene: 9. The CDR3 totals 15 residues. The CDR3 spells CACFVRDRGTYEQYF. CDR3 in DNA: TGTGCCTGTTTCGTCCGGGACAGGGGGACCTACGAGCAGTACTTC.

DNA for the CDR3: TGCAGCGTTACCCCCCGAGGGACAGACTACGAGCAGTACTTC. Protein product: CSVTPRGTDYEQYF. The genes are TRBV29-1 and TRBJ2-7; 7 nucleotides agree with TRBD1. V dropped 5 bases and J dropped 3; count of bases not matched to a gene: 10. Germline CDR1 reads SQVTM; CDR2 reads ANQGSEA. The CDR3 extends over 14 amino acids.

CDR3 amino acids: CASSQVVGGFTGELFF. The DNA for the CDR3 is TGTGCCAGCAGCCAAGTCGTCGGGGGGTTCACCGGGGAGCTGTTTTTT. This rearrangement joins TRBV3-1 to TRBJ2-2; TRBD2 matches at 7 bases. The CDR3 is 16 residues long. J was trimmed by 4 bases and V by 1 base; bases with no gene match: 6. The germline gives CDR1 LGHDT, CDR2 YNNKEL (reference sequence).

V and J are TRBV4-2 and TRBJ2-5; 11 nucleotides agree with TRBD2. Trimming took 5 bases from V and 10 from J; bases not matched to a gene: 15. The CDR3 runs to 16 residues. The germline V gene has CDR1 LGHNA and CDR2 YNFKEQ. CDR3 region: CASSSTSGGLPEGQYF. For the CDR3, the DNA is TGTGCCAGCAGCTCCACTAGCGGGGGCCTCCCGGAGGGCCAGTACTTC.

The count of this clonotype is one. The V gene is TRBV14, the J gene TRBJ2-7, with 7 positions matching TRBD1. The CDR3 length is 14 residues. V lost 4 bases, J lost 2 bases, and 5 bases stayed unmatched. The germline V gene has CDR1 SGHDN and CDR2 FVKESK. The DNA of the CDR3 is TGTGCCAGCAGCCTTTCCGGGACAGCCTACGAGCAGTACTTC. This encodes CASSLSGTAYEQYF.

The rearrangement links TRBV29-1 to TRBJ2-3; D remains unclear. Per the germline V gene, CDR1 is SQVTM and CDR2 is ANQGSEA. Trimming stripped 0 bases from V and 6 bases from J, with 13 bases between. This CDR3 is 14 amino acids long. CDR3 nucleotide sequence: TGCAGCGTTGAAGAAGGGATAGACGGGGATACGCAGTATTTT. Its protein is CSVEEGIDGDTQYF.

The V and J genes are TRBV29-1 and TRBJ2-7; D gene uncertain. The CDR3 contains 13 residues. The ends were cut back, 7 bases at V and 0 bases at J, with 13 bases in the middle. Germline CDR1 reads SQVTM; CDR2 reads ANQGSEA. The CDR3 coding sequence is TGCAGCGCCATCCTGTCGGTCTCCTACGAGCAGTACTTC. Protein product: CSAILSVSYEQYF.

In this sample, this clonotype turned up a few times. The J gene is TRBJ2-3, the V gene TRBV9; D remains unclear. The germline V and J ends were trimmed by 4 bases and 1 base, with 10 bases remaining between them. The CDR3 is 14 amino acids. The germline V gene encodes CDR1 SGDLS and CDR2 YYNGEE. In nucleotides, the CDR3 is TGTGCCAGCAGCCCTCGTACGGGCACAGATACGCAGTATTTT. Amino acids: CASSPRTGTDTQYF.

This chain joins TRBV6-6 and TRBJ2-7, with a weak D call TRBD2 (5 bases). Germline values: CDR1 MNHNY, CDR2 SVGAGI (reference sequence). This CDR3 region has 16 residues. Deletions cut 5 bases from V and 2 bases from J, with 19 bases between. CDR3 loop: CASSTSGSGFTYEQYF. CDR3 nucleotide sequence: TGTGCCAGCAGTACTTCAGGAAGCGGCTTCACCTACGAGCAGTACTTC.

This rearrangement joins TRBV14 to TRBJ2-3; D gene unclear. The CDR3 length is 16 residues. The V gene lost 5 bases and the J gene lost 1 base, with 16 bases spanning the gap. Per germline, CDR1 SGHDN and CDR2 FVKESK. Here the CDR3 DNA reads TGTGCCAGCAGCACGATGGCAGGCGGAGGCACAGATACGCAGTATTTT. Its translation: CASSTMAGGGTDTQYF.